One sample yielded the 31 T cell receptor beta chains listed below, sequenced in a study of OX40 agonist ivuxolimab in advanced cancers. Here immunoSEQ multiplex PCR was the method, and the copy in TCRdb shows in-frame clones only, minus some. The sample lists over 100,000 clones, about nine tenths occurring once. The sequencing here drew on CD4+ or CD8+ T cells sorted from blood, taken in a trial of the OX40 agonist ivuxolimab. The receptor source for this set is an adult with an advanced solid tumor such as melanoma, head and neck, liver or kidney cancer.

This clone showed up just once. The chain uses TRBV11-3 and TRBJ1-1; no clear D gene. V lost 5 bases and J 4 bases, leaving 14 bases between the germline ends. The CDR3 has 14 residues. The germline V gene has CDR1 SGHNT and CDR2 YENEEA. Written as DNA, the CDR3 is TGTGCCAGCAGCCTACTTACGGTTGGCACTGAAGCTTTCTTT. Its translation: CASSLLTVGTEAFF.

V gene TRBV19 combines with J gene TRBJ2-3; 9 bases are shared with TRBD1. The CDR3 runs to 15 residues. V trimming: 5 bases; J trimming: 4 bases; junction bases outside the gene matches: 7. The germline gives CDR1 LNHDA, CDR2 SQIVND (reference sequence). This CDR3 is CASSATGGRADTQYF. The CDR3 DNA reads as TGTGCCAGTAGTGCAACAGGGGGCAGGGCAGATACGCAGTATTTT.

In this sample, this clone turned up once. This rearrangement joins TRBV15 to TRBJ1-5; 7 positions match TRBD1. Germline values: CDR1 LNHNV, CDR2 YYDKDF (reference sequence). There are 14 residues in the CDR3. Trimming at V came to 1 base and at J to 7 bases, leaving 4 bases not matched to a gene. CDR3 amino acids: CATSRAGGGQPQHF. CDR3 sequence (DNA): TGTGCCACCAGCAGAGCAGGGGGTGGCCAGCCCCAGCATTTT.

The gene calls are TRBV18 and TRBJ2-2; 12 nucleotides align to TRBD2. CDR3 length: 17 residues. V lost 3 bases, J lost 7 bases, and 9 bases stayed unmatched. Per the germline V gene, CDR1 is KGHSH and CDR2 is LQKENI. In DNA form, the CDR3 reads TGTGCCAGCTCACCCACTCTAGCGGGAGGGCGCAGCGGGGAGCTGTTTTTT. Amino acids: CASSPTLAGGRSGELFF.

The CDR3 nucleotides read TGTGCCAGCAACTTAGAGGCACGCAATCAGCCCCAGCATTTT. It is translated as CASNLEARNQPQHF. The chain is built from TRBV28 and TRBJ1-5; D remains ambiguous. Germline lookup yields CDR1 MDHEN and CDR2 SYDVKM. V lost 7 bases and J lost 2, with 12 bases in between. The CDR3 covers 14 residues.

The chain joins TRBV6-5 to TRBJ2-1; D is uncertain. Per germline, CDR1 MNHEY and CDR2 SVGAGI. V was clipped by 4 bases and J by 4 bases, with 17 bases between them. The CDR3 length is 16 residues. The CDR3 region has the DNA TGTGCCAGCAGTTCGGAGAGGTCCGGGCCATACAATGAGCAGTTCTTC. Amino acid sequence: CASSSERSGPYNEQFF.

V usage is TRBV4-1 and J usage is TRBJ2-6, with 7 bases fitting TRBD1. CDR1 is MGHRA and CDR2 is YSYEKL in the germline V gene. V trimming: 3 bases; J trimming: 2 bases; junction bases outside the gene matches: 7. There are 17 residues in the CDR3. The CDR3 sequence: CASSQEQGSAGANVLTF. The CDR3, as DNA: TGCGCCAGCAGCCAGGAACAGGGGTCCGCTGGGGCCAACGTCCTGACTTTC.

This clone appeared a few times. This sequence joins TRBV5-1 and TRBJ1-1; 7 bases match TRBD1. The CDR3 has 18 residues. The V segment lost 0 bases and the J segment 0 bases; nucleotides outside the gene matches: 11. Germline V gene data show CDR1 as SGHRS and CDR2 as YFSETQ. Here the CDR3 reads CASSLDQGVRGMNTEAFF. The CDR3 nucleotides are TGCGCCAGCAGCTTGGACCAGGGGGTGAGGGGCATGAACACTGAAGCTTTCTTT.

This chain joins TRBV14 and TRBJ2-3, with D possibly matching TRBD2 (5 bases). Per germline, CDR1 SGHDN and CDR2 FVKESK. Trimming cost V 2 bases and J 6 bases, with 18 bases left between them. This CDR3 contains 16 residues. In DNA, the CDR3 is TGTGCCAGCAGCCAAATATGGGGAGAAGGAAAGGATACGCAGTATTTT. This codes for CASSQIWGEGKDTQYF.

The genes are TRBV7-9 and TRBJ1-1, with 9 bases matching TRBD1. This CDR3 is built from 15 residues. Trimming removed 0 bases from V and 11 bases from J; junction bases left unmatched: 10. The germline V gene encodes CDR1 SEHNR and CDR2 FQNEAQ (reference sequence). CDR3 in DNA: TGTGCCAGCAGCTTAGCGGCGGGTCGGGACAGGGATGCTTTCTTT. It codes for CASSLAAGRDRDAFF.

The V and J genes are TRBV5-6 and TRBJ2-7; no firm D call. The CDR3 is made up of 17 amino acids. CDR1 and CDR2 (germline): SGHDT, YYEEEE. Between the trimmed V and J ends, which lost 4 bases and 2 bases, there was a span of 22 bases. CDR3 nucleotides: TGTGCCAGCAGCGGGGATCGCGCAAACTTCTCAGCCTACGAGCAGTACTTC. The encoded protein is CASSGDRANFSAYEQYF.

The chain links TRBV5-5 to TRBJ1-2; D not certain. V was shortened by 3 bases and J by 3 bases, with 12 bases between the two germline ends. The CDR3 has 14 amino acids. Germline V gene sequence: CDR1 SGHKS, CDR2 YYEKEE (reference sequence). CDR3 amino acids: CASSSYPRDYGYTF. In nucleotides, the CDR3 is TGTGCCAGCAGCTCCTACCCCCGGGACTATGGCTACACCTTC.

This chain joins TRBV13 and TRBJ1-1; D perhaps matches TRBD1 (6 bases). V was pared by 2 bases and J by 0 bases, with 13 bases between. CDR1 is PRHDT, CDR2 FYEKMQ, per germline (reference sequence). This CDR3 is built from 16 residues. CDR3 amino acids: CASSLQGGGMNTEAFF. CDR3 bases: TGTGCCAGCAGCTTACAGGGAGGGGGAATGAACACTGAAGCTTTCTTT.

This sequence joins TRBV5-3 and TRBJ2-5, with 9 bases matching TRBD2. TRBV5-3 is classed as an ORF, of uncertain function. The V gene end was trimmed by 1 base and the J gene end by 6 bases; junction bases not matched to a gene: 7. This CDR3 is built from 15 residues. The CDR3 region is CARSLKASGNKTQYF. CDR3 coding DNA: TGTGCCAGAAGCTTGAAAGCTAGCGGGAATAAGACCCAGTACTTC.

The chain recombines TRBV10-1 with TRBJ2-1; no reliable D call. This CDR3 is 16 amino acids long. V shed 0 bases and J shed 0 bases, with 9 bases lying between them. Looked up from germline, CDR1 is WNHNN and CDR2 is SYGVQD (reference sequence). The CDR3 nucleotides read TGCGCCAGCAGTGAGTCCGCGAGAAGCTCCTACAATGAGCAGTTCTTC. Translating it yields CASSESARSSYNEQFF.

The chain employs TRBV5-8 and TRBJ1-2; D call uncertain. This CDR3 comprises 18 residues. CDR1 is SGHTS and CDR2 is YDEGEE in the germline V gene. V dropped 1 base and J dropped 4 bases, with 23 bases sitting between them. CDR3 loop: CASSLIGGRRTETYGYTF. The CDR3 DNA sequence: TGTGCCAGCAGCTTGATTGGTGGGCGTAGAACTGAGACCTATGGCTACACCTTC.

The chain is built from TRBV10-2 and TRBJ1-1; 10 positions match TRBD1. Germline V gene sequence: CDR1 WSHSY, CDR2 SAAADI. V was pared by 1 base and J by 4 bases, with 6 bases of the junction left unmatched. This CDR3 has 16 residues. The CDR3 nucleotides are TGCGCCAGCAGTGAGTTCGACAGGGGGCGTGTCACTGAAGCTTTCTTT. Residues: CASSEFDRGRVTEAFF.

The gene calls are TRBV5-1 and TRBJ2-2; no clear D. Germline CDR1 and CDR2: SGHRS and YFSETQ. V was cut by 4 bases and J by 0 bases, with 13 bases left in between. The CDR3 sequence is 16 residues long. The CDR3: CASSAYSASNTGELFF. The CDR3 DNA follows: TGCGCCAGCAGCGCGTACAGTGCATCGAACACCGGGGAGCTGTTTTTT.

The genes are TRBV19 and TRBJ2-2, with D possibly TRBD1 on 6 matching bases. Trimming removed 4 bases at V and 6 bases at J, with 12 bases between. The CDR3 contains 14 residues. CDR1 is LNHDA and CDR2 is SQIVND in the germline V gene (reference sequence). In DNA, the CDR3 is TGTGCCAGTAGTACTACAGGGTCCCCCGGGGAGCTGTTTTTT. The encoded protein is CASSTTGSPGELFF.

The rearrangement uses TRBV18 and TRBJ1-1; D unclear. The V end was cut by 3 bases, the J end by 1 base, with 12 bases between. Germline values: CDR1 KGHSH, CDR2 LQKENI. This CDR3 region has 15 residues. CDR3 nucleotide sequence: TGTGCCAGCTCACCTACCTTCGCTTCGAACACTGAAGCTTTCTTT. Protein sequence: CASSPTFASNTEAFF.

CDR3 sequence (DNA): TGTGCCAGCAGTTACTCGAGGACAGAGGACTATGGCTACACCTTC. Amino acid sequence: CASSYSRTEDYGYTF. This rearrangement joins TRBV6-5 to TRBJ1-2, with D possibly being TRBD1 (6 bases). Germline V gene data show CDR1 as MNHEY and CDR2 as SVGAGI. The V end was cut by 0 bases, the J end by 3 bases, with 11 bases between. The CDR3 totals 15 residues.

Of note for this clone: Germline is not matched at one junction end, which may reflect a read error. The chain has TRBV4-3 and TRBJ2-2; weak D call: TRBD1 (6 bases). This CDR3 contains 14 residues. Looked up from germline, CDR1 is LGHNA and CDR2 is YSLEER. DNA for the CDR3: TGCGCCAGCAGCAAAGACAGGCCTTACGGGGAGCTGTTTTTT. It encodes CASSKDRPYGELFF.

The chain is built from TRBV6-4 and TRBJ1-4; the D gene is possibly TRBD1 (5 bases). Trimming left V 5 bases short and J 8 bases short, with 12 bases between. The CDR3 spans 13 residues. Germline V gene lookup returns CDR1 MRHNA and CDR2 SNTAGT. The CDR3 here is CASSPRRGEKLFF. CDR3 sequence (DNA): TGTGCCAGCAGTCCCCGGCGGGGGGAAAAACTGTTTTTT.

Written as DNA, the CDR3 is TGTGCCAGCAGCCCAGGACAGGGTCTTGGCTACACCTTC. Protein product: CASSPGQGLGYTF. V gene TRBV7-3 combines with J gene TRBJ1-2; 8 nucleotides align to TRBD1. The junction had 6 bases not matched to a gene; V was cut back by 5 bases and J by 7 bases. This CDR3 has 13 residues. Germline V gene data show CDR1 as SGHTA and CDR2 as FQGTGA. The full variable domain, completed using reference TRBV7-3 and TRBJ1-2, is GAGVSQTPSNKVTEKGKYVELRCDPISGHTALYWYRQSLGQGPEFLIYFQGTGAADDSGLPNDRFFAVRPEGSVSTLKIQRTERGDSAVYLCASSPGQGLGYTFGSGTRLTVV.

This chain connects TRBV27 to TRBJ1-5; TRBD1 might be the D (5 bases). CDR3 length: 15 amino acids. V was clipped by 1 base and J by 4 bases, with 11 bases between them. Germline values: CDR1 MNHEY, CDR2 SMNVEV (reference sequence). CDR3 in amino acids: CASSLLGAGNQPQHF. The DNA of the CDR3 is TGTGCCAGCAGTTTATTAGGGGCAGGGAATCAGCCCCAGCATTTT.

The chain recombines TRBV5-6 with TRBJ2-7; D uncertain. CDR1 is SGHDT and CDR2 is YYEEEE in the germline V gene. This CDR3 is built from 13 residues. V was shortened by 0 bases and J by 3 bases, with 7 bases between the two germline ends. CDR3 in amino acids: CASSLGQVYEQYF. The CDR3, as DNA: TGTGCCAGCAGCTTGGGGCAGGTCTACGAGCAGTACTTC.

The chain links TRBV20-1 to TRBJ2-7; D unresolved. The germline V and J ends were trimmed by 0 bases and 5 bases, with 5 bases remaining between them. CDR1 is DFQATT and CDR2 is SNEGSKA in the germline V gene (reference sequence). The CDR3 totals 11 residues. The DNA for the CDR3 is TGCAGTGCTAGAGACTCGGACGAGCAGTACTTC. Its protein product is CSARDSDEQYF.

The rearrangement joins TRBV21-1 to TRBJ2-2; the D call in the table, TRBD2, was not verified against the DNA. TRBV21-1 is reported as a pseudogene. CDR3 length: 19 amino acids. The CDR3 DNA is TGTGCCAGCAGCAACTATCCGGTATTTCCGCGGGCGAACACCGGGGAGCTGTTTTTT. It specifies CASSNYPVFPRANTGELFF.

The chain has TRBV4-3 and TRBJ1-5; the D is unclear. Germline CDR1 LGHNA, CDR2 YSLEER. The length of the CDR3 is 14 residues. The V end was cut by 4 bases, the J end by 5 bases, with 12 bases between. For the CDR3, the DNA is TGCGCCAGCAGCCCATCAGGAGCAGATCAGCCCCAGCATTTT. Translation gives CASSPSGADQPQHF.

The V call is TRBV6-1, the J call TRBJ2-5, with 8 positions matching TRBD1. CDR1 and CDR2 (germline): MNHNS, SASEGT. This CDR3 region has 12 residues. After removal of 9 bases from V and 4 bases from J, the junction contained 4 bases not matched to a gene. The CDR3 sequence is CASSQGAETQYF. Here the CDR3 DNA reads TGTGCCAGTTCCCAGGGGGCAGAGACCCAGTACTTC.

This chain links TRBV13 with TRBJ1-4, with TRBD1 matching 9 bases. Trimming cost V 5 bases and J 5 bases; bases outside gene matches: 6. The germline CDR1 and CDR2 sequences are PRHDT and FYEKMQ (reference sequence). The CDR3 is 15 residues long. The DNA for the CDR3 is TGTGCCAGCAGCAACACAGGGGGCAAAAATGAAAAACTGTTTTTT. It codes for CASSNTGGKNEKLFF.